This T cell receptor beta chain was found in a study of OX40 agonist ivuxolimab in advanced cancers. Collection of blood occurred at baseline, at cycle 4 day 1, and at cycle 7 day 1. CDR1 is SGHTA and CDR2 is FQGTGA in the germline V gene. V lost 0 bases and J 0 bases, leaving 11 bases between the germline ends. CDR3 length: 16 amino acids. The repertoire was sequenced with immunoSEQ multiplex PCR; TCRdb's copy has only in-frame clones and lacks some. This table holds about 150,000 clones, over 75% found once. Here the sequenced sample was CD4+ or CD8+ T cells sorted from blood, taken in a trial of the OX40 agonist ivuxolimab. This chain links TRBV7-3 with TRBJ1-2; the D gene is possibly TRBD1 (5 bases). The TCR comes from an adult with an advanced solid tumor such as melanoma, head and neck, liver or kidney cancer. DNA for the CDR3: TGTGCCAGCAGCTTAACCAGGGATGCATCTAACTATGGCTACACCTTC. Amino acids: CASSLTRDASNYGYTF.